This entry describes one T cell receptor (beta chain). Its antigen is currently unknown. The data were obtained in a study of shared clonotypes between healthy human individuals. Every one of the donors was a Caucasian adult that lived in Nashville, Tennessee. Naive CD45RA+ and memory CD45RA-negative subsets were split from CD4+ cells. Using immunoSEQ multiplex PCR, the repertoire was profiled, and TCRdb retains in-frame clones only, with some absent. Of 2 million to 3 million clones listed, under 95% were seen once; the top ten hold about 0.38%. Notes on the study in general: Although depth was large, rarefaction showed that sequencing of the sorted subsets was incomplete.

The clonotype was recovered from a man younger than 35 in good health. Some clones in this sample may be carry-over from other donors' samples. The sequencing input was naive CD4+ T cells from PBMCs. Subset of the sample: CD45RA+ positively selected.

CDR3 coding DNA: TGCAGCGTTTTAGGCTCGGGACTAGAGGGAACAGATACGCAGTATTTT. Translating gives CSVLGSGLEGTDTQYF. This rearrangement joins TRBV29-1 to TRBJ2-3; 8 nucleotides align to TRBD2. V lost 5 bases and J lost 3; bases outside the gene matches: 13. The CDR3 runs to 16 residues. CDR1 is SQVTM and CDR2 is ANQGSEA in the germline V gene.